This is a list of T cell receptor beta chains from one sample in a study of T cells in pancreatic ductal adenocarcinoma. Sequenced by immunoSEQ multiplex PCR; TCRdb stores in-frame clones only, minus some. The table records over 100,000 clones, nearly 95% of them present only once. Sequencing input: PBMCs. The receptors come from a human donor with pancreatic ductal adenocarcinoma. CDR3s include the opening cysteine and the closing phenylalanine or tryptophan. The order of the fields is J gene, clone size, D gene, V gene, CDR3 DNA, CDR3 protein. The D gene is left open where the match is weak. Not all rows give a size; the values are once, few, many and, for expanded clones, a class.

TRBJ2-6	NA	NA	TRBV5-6	TGTGCCAGCAGCTTTGAGGGCCGCTCTGGGGCCAACGTCCTGACTTTC	CASSFEGRSGANVLTF
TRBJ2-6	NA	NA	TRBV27	TGTGCCAGCAGTTTAGAGAGGACAGTCTCTGGGGCCAACGTCCTGACTTTC	CASSLERTVSGANVLTF
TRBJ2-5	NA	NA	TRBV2	TGTGCCAGCAGTATGTACAGCCAAGAGACCCAGTACTTC	CASSMYSQETQYF
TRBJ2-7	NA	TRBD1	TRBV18	TGTGCCAGCTCACCTGGACAGGGGGCGACCTACGAGCAGTACTTC	CASSPGQGATYEQYF
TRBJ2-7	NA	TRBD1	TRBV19	TGTGCCAGTTCCCGGGACAGAGGTGACGAGCAGTACTTC	CASSRDRGDEQYF
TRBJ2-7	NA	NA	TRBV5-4	TGTGCCAGCAGCCCAGGAGTGGTCAGGGATGGGGAGCAGTACTTC	CASSPGVVRDGEQYF
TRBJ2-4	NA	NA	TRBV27	TGTGCCAGCAGTTCAGGGTTCTGGAACATTCAGTACTTC	CASSSGFWNIQYF
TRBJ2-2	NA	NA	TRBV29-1	TGCAGCGTTAGCCTAAACACCGGGGAGCTGTTTTTT	CSVSLNTGELFF
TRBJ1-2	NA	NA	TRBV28	TGTGCCAGCAGTTTTGGGGCCGGAGCTAACTATGGCTACACCTTC	CASSFGAGANYGYTF
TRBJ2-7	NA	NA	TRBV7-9	TGTGCCAGCAGCTTAGTTCTTCACGAGCAGTACTTC	CASSLVLHEQYF
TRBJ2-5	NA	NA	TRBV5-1	TGCGCCAGCAGAAGGGACTTCGCGGTAGAGACCCAGTACTTC	CASRRDFAVETQYF
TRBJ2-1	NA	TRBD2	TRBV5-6	TGTGCCAGCAGCCCTTTAGATGGACGAGCGGGAGTATCTTACAATGAGCAGTTCTTC	CASSPLDGRAGVSYNEQFF
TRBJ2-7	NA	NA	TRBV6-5	TGTGCCAGCAGTTACTCGGAGGAGGGATACGAGCAGTACTTC	CASSYSEEGYEQYF
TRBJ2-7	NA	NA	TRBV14	TGTGCCAGCAGCCTCCAAGGGTTCGGGGTGCGGGACTACGAGCAGTACTTC	CASSLQGFGVRDYEQYF
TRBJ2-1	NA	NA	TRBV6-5	TGTGCCAGCAGTTACTCGGGGGGCTACAATGAGCAGTTCTTC	CASSYSGGYNEQFF
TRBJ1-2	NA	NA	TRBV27	TGTGCCAGCAGTTTGTCCACGGGAGGTGGCTACACCTTC	CASSLSTGGGYTF
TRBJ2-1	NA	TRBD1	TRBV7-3	TGTGCCAGCAGCCAGGGACAGGCGTACAATGAGCAGTTCTTC	CASSQGQAYNEQFF
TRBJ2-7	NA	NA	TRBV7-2	TGTGCCAGCAGCCCCAACAGGGCCTACGAGCAGTACTTC	CASSPNRAYEQYF
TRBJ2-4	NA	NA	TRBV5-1	TGCGCCAGCAGTTCCTTTGGCCCTGGACAGCCAGCCAAAAACATTCAGTACTTC	CASSSFGPGQPAKNIQYF
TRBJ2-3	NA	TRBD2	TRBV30	TGTGCCTATGGGACTAGCGGGACAGATACGCAGTATTTT	CAYGTSGTDTQYF
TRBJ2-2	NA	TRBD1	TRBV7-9	TGTGCCAGCAGCCACACGGACAGGGTCGTCACCGGGGAGCTGTTTTTT	CASSHTDRVVTGELFF
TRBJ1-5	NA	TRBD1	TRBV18	TGTGCCAGCTCAATAACAGGGGATAGCAATCAGCCCCAGCATTTT	CASSITGDSNQPQHF
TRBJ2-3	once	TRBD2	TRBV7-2	TGTGCCAGCAGGCCCGGACTAGCGAGCACAGATACGCAGTATTTT	CASRPGLASTDTQYF
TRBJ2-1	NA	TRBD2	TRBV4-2	TGTGCCAGCAGCCAAGGGGCTAGCGGGAGAGACTACAATGAGCAGTTCTTC	CASSQGASGRDYNEQFF
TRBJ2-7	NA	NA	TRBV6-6	TGTGCCAGCAAGAAGTCAGGTAGGGGCGAGCAGTACTTC	CASKKSGRGEQYF
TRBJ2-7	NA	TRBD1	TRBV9	TGTGCCAGCAGCGTGGGGACAGGGGTGGGAGAGCAGTACTTC	CASSVGTGVGEQYF
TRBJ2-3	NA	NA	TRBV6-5	TGTGCCAGCAGTTCTCTAGTCGCAGATACGCAGTATTTT	CASSSLVADTQYF
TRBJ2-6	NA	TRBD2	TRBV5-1	TGCGCCAGCAGGGGAGGGTCGTTTGGGGCCAACGTCCTGACTTTC	CASRGGSFGANVLTF